The 6 T cell receptor beta chains below all came from one sample that was sequenced in a study of T cell repertoires in cytomegalovirus infection. TCRdb recomputed calls from the reads with MiXCR, one row per CDR3 protein. The sample has over 150,000 distinct CDR3 sequences, approximately 17% seen once. Specimen: CD8+ T cells from PBMCs. The source is a human donor in good health (CMV status not recorded). Some clones in this sample may be carry-over from other donors' samples.

V gene TRBV7-6 combines with J gene TRBJ1-5, with TRBD1 as a possible D gene (6 bases). The CDR3 length is 14 residues. The V end was cut by 5 bases, the J end by 2 bases, with 10 bases between. Germline assignment: CDR1 SGHVS and CDR2 FNYEAQ. This chain's CDR3 is CASSEQGGNQPQHF. CDR3 bases: TGTGCCAGCAGCGAACAGGGAGGCAATCAGCCCCAGCATTTT.

V and J are TRBV7-9 and TRBJ2-4; a weak D match, TRBD2 (5 bases). The germline CDR1 and CDR2 sequences are SEHNR and FQNEAQ (reference sequence). There are 18 residues in the CDR3. Trimming left V 0 bases short and J 6 bases short, with 21 bases between. The CDR3 DNA is TGTGCCAGCAGCTTAGCGTCTTCGGTGAGGGAAGATAGAAACATTCAGTACTTC. It encodes CASSLASSVREDRNIQYF.

This clonotype was picked up a small number of times. V is TRBV12-3 or TRBV12-4 and J is TRBJ2-1; 10 bases are a match to TRBD1. Trimming cost V 7 bases and J 4 bases; bases outside gene matches: 7. There are 15 residues in the CDR3. The CDR3 DNA sequence: TGTGCCAGCAATTACCTGGGACAGGGGTACAATGAGCAGTTCTTC. Protein sequence: CASNYLGQGYNEQFF.

This clonotype occurred a few times. The genes are TRBV7-3 and TRBJ2-1, with TRBD2 matching over 7 bases. Trimming cost V 1 base and J 5 bases; bases outside gene matches: 5. This CDR3 comprises 15 residues. CDR1 is SGHTA, CDR2 FQGTGA, per germline. CDR3 coding DNA: TGTGCCAGCAGCTTAAAGGGCGGGGGAAACAATGAGCAGTTCTTC. This encodes CASSLKGGGNNEQFF.

V is TRBV7-9 and J is TRBJ2-5; D is unresolved. The CDR3 is made up of 16 amino acids. V lost 5 bases, J lost 3 bases, and 19 bases lay in between. The germline gives CDR1 SEHNR, CDR2 FQNEAQ (reference sequence). The CDR3 loop is CASSPRLTQEKETQYF. In DNA form, the CDR3 reads TGTGCCAGCAGCCCTAGGCTAACCCAGGAAAAAGAGACCCAGTACTTC.

The gene calls are TRBV7-6 and TRBJ2-5, with unresolved D. Trimming removed 2 bases at V and 2 bases at J, with 9 bases between. Germline V gene lookup returns CDR1 SGHVS and CDR2 FNYEAQ. The CDR3 has 14 residues. CDR3 loop: CASSLLAGQETQYF. The CDR3 bases are TGTGCCAGCAGCTTATTGGCAGGACAAGAGACCCAGTACTTC. Full variable domain (remainder filled in from reference TRBV7-6 and TRBJ2-5): GAGVSQSPRYKVTKRGQDVALRCDPISGHVSLYWYRQALGQGPEFLTYFNYEAQQDKSGLPNDRFSAERPEGSISTLTIQRTEQRDSAMYRCASSLLAGQETQYFGPGTRLLVL.